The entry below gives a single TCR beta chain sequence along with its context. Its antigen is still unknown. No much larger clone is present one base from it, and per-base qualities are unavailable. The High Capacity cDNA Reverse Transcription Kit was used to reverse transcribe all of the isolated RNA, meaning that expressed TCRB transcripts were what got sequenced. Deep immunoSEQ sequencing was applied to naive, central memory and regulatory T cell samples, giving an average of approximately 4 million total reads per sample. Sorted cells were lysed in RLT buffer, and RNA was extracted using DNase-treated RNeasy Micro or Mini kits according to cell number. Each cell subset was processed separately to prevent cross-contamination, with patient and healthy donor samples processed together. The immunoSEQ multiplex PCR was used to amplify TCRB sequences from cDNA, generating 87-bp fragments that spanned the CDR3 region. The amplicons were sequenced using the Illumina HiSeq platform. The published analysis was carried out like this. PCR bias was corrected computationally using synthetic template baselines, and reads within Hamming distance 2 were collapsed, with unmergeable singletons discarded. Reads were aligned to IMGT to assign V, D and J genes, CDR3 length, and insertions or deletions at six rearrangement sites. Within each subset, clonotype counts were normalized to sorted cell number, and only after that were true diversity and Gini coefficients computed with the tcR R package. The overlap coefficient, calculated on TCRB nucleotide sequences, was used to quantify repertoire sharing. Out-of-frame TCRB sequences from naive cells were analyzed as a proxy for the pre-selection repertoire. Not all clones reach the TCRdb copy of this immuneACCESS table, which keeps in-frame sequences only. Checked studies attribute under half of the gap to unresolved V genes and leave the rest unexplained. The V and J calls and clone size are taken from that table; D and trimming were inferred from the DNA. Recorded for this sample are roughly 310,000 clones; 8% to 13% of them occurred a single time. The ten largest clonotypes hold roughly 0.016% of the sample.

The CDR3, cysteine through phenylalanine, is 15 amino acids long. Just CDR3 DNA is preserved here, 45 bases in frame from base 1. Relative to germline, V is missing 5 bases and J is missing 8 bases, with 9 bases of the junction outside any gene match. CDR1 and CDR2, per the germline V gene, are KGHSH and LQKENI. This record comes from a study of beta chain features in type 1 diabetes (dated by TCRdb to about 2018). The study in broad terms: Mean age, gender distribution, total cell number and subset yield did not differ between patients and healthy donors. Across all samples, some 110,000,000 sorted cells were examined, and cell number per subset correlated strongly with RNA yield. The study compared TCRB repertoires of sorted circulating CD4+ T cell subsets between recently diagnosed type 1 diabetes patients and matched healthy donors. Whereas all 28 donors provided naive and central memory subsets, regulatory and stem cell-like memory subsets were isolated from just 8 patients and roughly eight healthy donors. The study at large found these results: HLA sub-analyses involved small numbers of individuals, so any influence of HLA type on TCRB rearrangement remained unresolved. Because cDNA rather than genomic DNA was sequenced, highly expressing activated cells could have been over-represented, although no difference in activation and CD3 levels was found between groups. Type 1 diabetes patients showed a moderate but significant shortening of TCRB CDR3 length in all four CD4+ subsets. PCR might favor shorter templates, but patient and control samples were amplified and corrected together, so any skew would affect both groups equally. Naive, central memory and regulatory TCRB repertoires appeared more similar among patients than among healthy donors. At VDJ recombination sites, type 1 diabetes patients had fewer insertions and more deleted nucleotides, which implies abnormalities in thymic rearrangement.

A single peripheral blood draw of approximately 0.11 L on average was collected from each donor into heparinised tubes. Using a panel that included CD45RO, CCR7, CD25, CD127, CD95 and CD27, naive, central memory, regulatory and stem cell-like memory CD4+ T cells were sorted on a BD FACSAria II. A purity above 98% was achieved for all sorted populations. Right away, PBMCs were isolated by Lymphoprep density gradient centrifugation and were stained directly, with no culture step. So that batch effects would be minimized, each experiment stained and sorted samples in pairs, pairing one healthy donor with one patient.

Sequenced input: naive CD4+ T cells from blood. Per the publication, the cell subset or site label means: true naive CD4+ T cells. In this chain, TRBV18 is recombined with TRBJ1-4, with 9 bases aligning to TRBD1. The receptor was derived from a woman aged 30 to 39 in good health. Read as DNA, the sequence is TGTGCCAGCTCATCCGGACAGGGGAGTTACGAAAAACTGTTTTTT. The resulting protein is CASSSGQGSYEKLFF.